Listed here are 19 T cell receptor beta chains from one sample, sequenced in a study of blood T cell repertoires in COVID-19. Profiled with immunoSEQ multiplex PCR; TCRdb holds only in-frame clones, not every one. The sample carries around 150,000 clones, almost 90% recorded once. Sequenced: peripheral blood. All receptors come from a man aged 50-59 years with active or convalescent COVID-19.

The rearrangement joins TRBV7-9 to TRBJ1-3, with D perhaps TRBD1 (6 bases). CDR3 length: 14 residues. Germline V gene sequence: CDR1 SEHNR, CDR2 FQNEAQ (reference sequence). V was shortened by 6 bases and J by 0 bases, with 9 bases between the two germline ends. The CDR3 here is CASSTGYSGNTIYF. In nucleotides, the CDR3 is TGTGCCAGCAGTACAGGGTACTCTGGAAACACCATATATTTT.

This rearrangement joins TRBV24-1 to TRBJ2-3, with 8 bases that match TRBD2. Germline CDR1 reads KGHDR; CDR2 reads SFDVKD. This CDR3 region has 15 residues. Trimming at V came to 5 bases and at J to 4 bases, leaving 7 bases not matched to a gene. The CDR3, as DNA: TGTGCCACCAGTGGAGGTAGCGGGACCCCAGATACGCAGTATTTT. Translation: CATSGGSGTPDTQYF.

The chain employs TRBV27 and TRBJ1-4, with TRBD1 matching 7 bases. The length of the CDR3 is 15 residues. The ends lost 4 bases at V and 8 bases at J; junction bases unmatched: 10. Germline V CDR1 and CDR2: MNHEY, SMNVEV (reference sequence). For the CDR3, the DNA is TGTGCCAGCAGTTCCTTTCTGGACAGGCAAGAAAAACTGTTTTTT. This sequence encodes CASSSFLDRQEKLFF.

This clone showed up just once. The V call is TRBV3-1 (or the pseudogene TRBV3-2), the J call TRBJ2-3; D is perhaps TRBD1 (8 bases). The CDR3 is made up of 14 amino acids. CDR1 LGHDT and CDR2 YNNKEL come from the germline V gene (reference sequence). Trimming shortened V by 8 bases and J by 6 bases, and 18 bases separated the two germline ends. The CDR3 here is CASRNRGGQDTQYF. CDR3 in DNA: TGTGCCAGCCGAAACAGGGGGGGGCAGGATACGCAGTATTTT.

The chain employs TRBV9 and TRBJ1-6, with 7 bases identical to TRBD1. From germline, CDR1 is SGDLS and CDR2 YYNGEE. V gave up 3 bases and J gave up 6 bases; unmatched junction bases: 6. The length of the CDR3 is 15 residues. The CDR3 region has the DNA TGTGCCAGCAGCGGACTCGGGACAGCTAATTCACCCCTCCACTTT. Its translation: CASSGLGTANSPLHF. Using reference TRBV9 and TRBJ1-6 for the parts outside the CDR3, the full variable domain is DSGVTQTPKHLITATGQRVTLRCSPRSGDLSVYWYQQSLDQGLQFLIQYYNGEERAKGNILERFSAQQFPDLHSELNLSSLELGDSALYFCASSGLGTANSPLHFGNGTRLTVT.

The rearrangement links TRBV5-4 to TRBJ2-5; TRBD2 is a possible D gene (6 bases). V was clipped by 3 bases and J by 5 bases, with 17 bases between them. This CDR3 spans 15 amino acids. CDR1 is SGHNT, CDR2 YYREEE, per germline (reference sequence). This chain's CDR3 is CASSSDSGGRETQYF. The CDR3 nucleotides read TGTGCCAGCAGCTCCGATAGCGGAGGGAGGGAGACCCAGTACTTC.

This chain links TRBV27 with TRBJ2-7; 12 bases agree with TRBD1. The trim removed 0 bases at V and 3 bases at J, leaving 3 bases unmatched. This CDR3 has 16 amino acids. Germline CDR1 is MNHEY and CDR2 is SMNVEV (reference sequence). CDR3 amino acids: CASSLSGTGGIYEQYF. CDR3 sequence (DNA): TGTGCCAGCAGTTTATCGGGGACAGGGGGCATCTACGAGCAGTACTTC.

The CDR3 DNA is TGTGCCAGCATAGCCCGGGGGAGAACCGGGGAGCTGTTTTTT. Protein sequence: CASIARGRTGELFF. The V call is TRBV28, the J call TRBJ2-2, with a tentative D call TRBD2 (6 bases). The germline V gene has CDR1 MDHEN and CDR2 SYDVKM. The CDR3 sequence is 14 residues long. V was pared by 7 bases and J by 5 bases, with 14 bases between. The full variable domain, in which reference TRBV28 and TRBJ2-2 provide the parts outside the CDR3, is DVKVTQSSRYLVKRTGEKVFLECVQDMDHENMFWYRQDPGLGLRLIYFSYDVKMKEKGDIPEGYSVSREKKERFSLILESASTNQTSMYLCASIARGRTGELFFGEGSRLTVL.

The chain is built from TRBV28 and TRBJ2-7; D call uncertain. Trimming removed 4 bases from V and 6 bases from J, with 10 bases in between. Germline V gives CDR1 MDHEN, CDR2 SYDVKM. The CDR3 totals 12 residues. The CDR3, as DNA: TGTGCCAGCAGTTGGGCCTTCTTCGAGCAGTACTTC. It translates to CASSWAFFEQYF.

This clone was found a few times. V and J are TRBV10-3 and TRBJ1-2, with TRBD1 matching 10 bases. The CDR3 extends over 15 amino acids. Germline loops: CDR1 ENHRY, CDR2 SYGVKD. Trimming removed 4 bases from V and 1 base from J; junction bases left unmatched: 3. The CDR3 spells CAISGGQGNNYGYTF. The DNA for the CDR3 is TGTGCCATCAGTGGGGGACAGGGGAATAACTATGGCTACACCTTC.

CDR3 sequence (DNA): TGTGCCAGTGGGACTACAGAGAACACTGAAGCTTTCTTT. Translated, it gives CASGTTENTEAFF. This chain joins TRBV12-3 or TRBV12-4 and TRBJ1-1; possibly TRBD1 for D (5 bases). The CDR3 extends over 13 amino acids. V lost 9 bases and J lost 1, with 12 bases in between.

Comment on this clone: Within the sample, other DNA sequences also encode this same CDR3. The V call is TRBV7-2, the J call TRBJ1-2, with 9 bases fitting TRBD1. The CDR3 contains 13 residues. J gave up 7 bases and V 5 bases, and 5 bases lay outside the gene matches. Germline lookup yields CDR1 SGHTA and CDR2 FQGNSA. The CDR3 bases are TGTGCCAGCAGCCCGGACAGGGGAGGTGGCTACACCTTC. As protein: CASSPDRGGGYTF.

The chain employs TRBV19 and TRBJ1-5; D might be TRBD1 (5 bases). Germline loops: CDR1 LNHDA, CDR2 SQIVND (reference sequence). The CDR3 consists of 13 residues. Trimming stripped 6 bases from V and 3 bases from J, with 9 bases between. The CDR3 DNA follows: TGTGCCAGTAGCGGCAGGGACAATCAGCCCCAGCATTTT. Translating gives CASSGRDNQPQHF.

The chain uses TRBV27 and TRBJ1-1; possibly TRBD1 for D (5 bases). CDR3 length: 15 amino acids. V dropped 2 bases and J dropped 1 base, with 11 bases sitting between them. In germline, CDR1 is MNHEY, CDR2 SMNVEV (reference sequence). The CDR3 region has the DNA TGTGCCAGCAGTTTACAGGGCAGAGAGAACACTGAAGCTTTCTTT. Translating gives CASSLQGRENTEAFF.

This clone appeared a single time. The V gene is TRBV12-3 or TRBV12-4, the J gene TRBJ2-7, with D hard to call. The CDR3 sequence is 12 residues long. V gave up 6 bases and J gave up 5 bases, with 11 bases separating them. The CDR3 nucleotides are TGTGCCAGCAGCCCCCAGGCCCACGAGCAGTACTTC. Amino acids: CASSPQAHEQYF.

The chain links TRBV5-1 to TRBJ2-7; a weak D match, TRBD2 (5 bases). The germline gives CDR1 SGHRS, CDR2 YFSETQ. This CDR3 spans 11 amino acids. V shed 3 bases and J shed 7 bases, with 8 bases lying between them. CDR3 sequence reads: CASSSEVEQYF. The CDR3, as DNA: TGCGCCAGCAGCTCGGAGGTGGAGCAGTACTTC.

This clone was seen a handful of times. V is TRBV7-9 and J is TRBJ2-7; 7 bases are a match to TRBD1. The CDR3 runs 15 residues. The germline gives CDR1 SEHNR, CDR2 FQNEAQ (reference sequence). The V and J ends lost 5 bases and 0 bases, in that order; junction bases with no gene match: 7. In nucleotides, the CDR3 is TGTGCCAGCAGCCGACTCGGGGACAGCTCCTACGAGCAGTACTTC. Protein sequence: CASSRLGDSSYEQYF.

CDR3 sequence: CASSPSGGGYEQYF. The DNA of the CDR3 is TGTGCCAGCAGCCCTAGTGGGGGAGGCTACGAGCAGTACTTC. J is TRBJ2-7 and V is TRBV7-3, with a weak D call TRBD2 (6 bases). The germline V gene has CDR1 SGHTA and CDR2 FQGTGA. V was shortened by 5 bases and J by 3 bases, with 14 bases between the two germline ends. The CDR3 consists of 14 residues.

The gene calls are TRBV27 and TRBJ2-3; 12 bases line up with TRBD2. The CDR3 sequence is 16 residues long. J gave up 3 bases and V 6 bases, and 7 bases lay outside the gene matches. The germline CDR1 and CDR2 sequences are MNHEY and SMNVEV (reference sequence). CDR3 DNA sequence: TGTGCCAGCAGGCCGACTAGCGGGAGTTTGACAGATACGCAGTATTTT. It encodes CASRPTSGSLTDTQYF.